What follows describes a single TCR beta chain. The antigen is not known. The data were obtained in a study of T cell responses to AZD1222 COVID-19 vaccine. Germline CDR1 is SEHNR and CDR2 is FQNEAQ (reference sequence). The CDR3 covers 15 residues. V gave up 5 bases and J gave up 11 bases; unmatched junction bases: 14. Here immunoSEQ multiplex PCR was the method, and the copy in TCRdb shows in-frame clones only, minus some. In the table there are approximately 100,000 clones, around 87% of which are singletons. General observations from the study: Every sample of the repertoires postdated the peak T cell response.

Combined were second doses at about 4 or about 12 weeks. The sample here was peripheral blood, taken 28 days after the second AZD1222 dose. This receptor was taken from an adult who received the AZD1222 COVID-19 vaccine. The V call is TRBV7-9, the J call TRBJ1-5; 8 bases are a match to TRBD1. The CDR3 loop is CASSPQGQGASAQHF. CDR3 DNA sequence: TGTGCCAGCAGCCCGCAGGGGCAGGGGGCGTCGGCCCAGCATTTT.